The rows below give T cell receptor beta chains drawn from one sample of a study of blood T cell repertoires in COVID-19. Using immunoSEQ multiplex PCR, the repertoire was profiled, and TCRdb retains in-frame clones only, with some absent. The sample contains about 290,000 clones, approximately 80% of which appear only once. The sequenced material came from peripheral blood. The receptors derive from a woman aged 45-65 years with active or convalescent COVID-19. Both conserved end residues are part of each CDR3. D genes are given only for firm matches. Rows give clone size only sometimes, using once, few, many, or a class for an expanded clone.

TRBJ2-1 TRBV19 14 . . TGTGCCAGTAGTATCGAGGCGAGTAACCATGAGCAGTTCTTC CASSIEASNHEQFF
TRBJ2-5 TRBV15 16 TRBD2 once TGTGCCACCAGCAGACGAGGGACTAGCGGGATAGAGACCCAGTACTTC CATSRRGTSGIETQYF
TRBJ2-1 TRBV7-9 15 . . TGTGCCAGCAGCCCAAAAATACGTCAGGGATCTGAGCAGTTCTTC CASSPKIRQGSEQFF
TRBJ1-1 TRBV2 15 . . TGTGCCAGCACCGGAGCCGGAGGTAAGAACACTGAAGCTTTCTTT CASTGAGGKNTEAFF
TRBJ1-3 TRBV9 13 . . TGTGCCAGCAGCCCCCACAGGGAAAACACCATATATTTT CASSPHRENTIYF
TRBJ2-5 TRBV5-6 14 TRBD1 . TGTGCCAGCAGCGGGGGACAGGGCTGGGAGACCCAGTACTTC CASSGGQGWETQYF
TRBJ1-3 TRBV5-1 14 . . TGCGCCAGCAGCTTGGCGGGGGCTGGAAACACCATATATTTT CASSLAGAGNTIYF
TRBJ1-3 TRBV29-1 14 TRBD1 . TGCAGCGTTGCGACAGGGGCATTTGGAAACACCATATATTTT CSVATGAFGNTIYF
TRBJ1-6 TRBV5-4 13 . . TGTGCCAGCAGCTTGAGGACTCCAGGAACTCTCCACTTT CASSLRTPGTLHF
TRBJ2-4 TRBV19 14 TRBD2 . TGTGCCAGTAGGTCGGCGGGGGGAGAGAACATTCAGTACTTC CASRSAGGENIQYF
TRBJ2-3 TRBV19 15 . . TGTGCCAGTAGTCGGAGCCCAGGGGTTTCAGATACGCAGTATTTT CASSRSPGVSDTQYF
TRBJ1-1 TRBV28 14 . . TGTGCCAGCAGTTTACGTCCCGGGAACACTGAAGCTTTCTTT CASSLRPGNTEAFF
TRBJ2-3 TRBV6-6 14 . . TGTGCCACCACGGAGGGGGGGAGCACAGATACGCAGTATTTT CATTEGGSTDTQYF
TRBJ1-6 TRBV5-1 13 . few TGCGCCAGCAGCTTGGTTATGGGCGATCCCCTCCACTTT CASSLVMGDPLHF
TRBJ2-7 TRBV4-1 16 TRBD2 . TGCGCCAGCAGCCATATGCGGACTAGAGCCCTCGGGGAGCAGTACTTC CASSHMRTRALGEQYF
TRBJ1-5 TRBV6-5 15 TRBD1 . TGTGCCAGCAGACGAAAGGGGACAGGGACCGAGCCCCAGCATTTT CASRRKGTGTEPQHF
TRBJ1-5 TRBV19 14 . . TGTGCCAGTAGTATTCGGGTGGGCAATCAGCCCCAGCATTTT CASSIRVGNQPQHF
TRBJ2-1 TRBV6-2/TRBV6-3 18 TRBD2 few TGTGCCAGCAGTTACTTCCAAGGTAGCGGGAGCTCCTACAATGAGCAGTTCTTC CASSYFQGSGSSYNEQFF
TRBJ2-2 TRBV5-4 16 . once TGTGCCAGCACACCTCGGGACTCCATCAACACCGGGGAGCTGTTTTTT CASTPRDSINTGELFF
TRBJ2-1 TRBV19 16 TRBD2 . TGTGCCAGTAGCAAATCTAGCGGGAGTTCCTACAATGAGCAGTTCTTC CASSKSSGSSYNEQFF
TRBJ2-3 TRBV19 17 TRBD2 . TGTGCCAGTAGGACGCCGGGACTAGAAGGGACCGCAGATACGCAGTATTTT CASRTPGLEGTADTQYF
TRBJ2-1 TRBV5-1 18 TRBD2 . TGCGCCAGCAGCTTGCGAACACCGACTAGCGGGGGGGCAAATGAGCAGTTCTTC CASSLRTPTSGGANEQFF
TRBJ2-7 TRBV7-6 17 TRBD2 once TGTGCCAGCAGCAAACTAGCGGGAGGGCCGCGATTCTACGAGCAGTACTTC CASSKLAGGPRFYEQYF
TRBJ2-7 TRBV5-1 16 TRBD1 few TGCGCCAGCAGCGTGGGAGGGACAGGGTCTTTCTACGAGCAGTACTTC CASSVGGTGSFYEQYF
TRBJ2-2 TRBV6-5 13 TRBD2 few TGTGCCGCCGGGACTAGCGACACCGGGGAGCTGTTTTTT CAAGTSDTGELFF
TRBJ1-2 TRBV19 15 . . TGTGCCAGTAGCCAGGGTGGGGCGAAGAACTATGGCTACACCTTC CASSQGGAKNYGYTF
TRBJ1-2 TRBV4-1 14 . . TGCGCCAGCAGCCTCGAGCCAACTAACTATGGCTACACCTTC CASSLEPTNYGYTF
TRBJ1-2 TRBV6-5 14 . . TGTGCCAGCAGCCCCCCGGGCAGGGGTCATGGCTACACCTTC CASSPPGRGHGYTF
TRBJ2-2 TRBV3-1/TRBV3-2 16 . . TGTGCCAGCAGCCTGGGAACCGGGACTTACCCCGGGGAGCTGTTTTTT CASSLGTGTYPGELFF
TRBJ2-7 TRBV30 18 TRBD2 . TGTGCCTGGAGTGCCACTACCTCTAGCGGGAGGTACTCCTACGAGCAGTACTTC CAWSATTSSGRYSYEQYF
TRBJ1-2 TRBV5-8 11 . . TGTGCCAGCAGGTTGATAAGCGGCTACACCTTC CASRLISGYTF
TRBJ2-2 TRBV5-1 15 . . TGCGCCAGCAGCTTGGGGACAGACTTCACCGGGGAGCTGTTTTTT CASSLGTDFTGELFF
TRBJ2-1 TRBV9 15 TRBD2 . TGTGCCAGCAGCGTAGAGGCGGGAGCGTACAATGAGCAGTTCTTC CASSVEAGAYNEQFF
TRBJ1-1 TRBV19 13 . . TGTGCCAGTAGTATCAGGGGACACACTGAAGCTTTCTTT CASSIRGHTEAFF
TRBJ1-1 TRBV2 15 . . TGTGCCAGCAGTGTTCGAGCGCACGCTAACACTGAAGCTTTCTTT CASSVRAHANTEAFF
TRBJ1-5 TRBV7-9 14 . . TGTGCCAGCAGCTTTGGGCAGGGTAATCAGCCCCAGCATTTT CASSFGQGNQPQHF
TRBJ1-5 TRBV27 12 . few TGTGCCAGCAGTCCCGGGGTTCAGCCCCAGCATTTT CASSPGVQPQHF
TRBJ1-5 TRBV19 15 TRBD1 . TGTGCCAGTAGAAAGGACAGGGGGGATAATCAGCCCCAGCATTTT CASRKDRGDNQPQHF
TRBJ1-2 TRBV19 13 TRBD1 . TGTGCCAGTAGCGAACAGGGGGCGAGTGGCTACACCTTC CASSEQGASGYTF
TRBJ1-1 TRBV14 15 TRBD1 . TGTGCCAGCAGGGGACAGGGGGGCTCGAACACTGAAGCTTTCTTT CASRGQGGSNTEAFF